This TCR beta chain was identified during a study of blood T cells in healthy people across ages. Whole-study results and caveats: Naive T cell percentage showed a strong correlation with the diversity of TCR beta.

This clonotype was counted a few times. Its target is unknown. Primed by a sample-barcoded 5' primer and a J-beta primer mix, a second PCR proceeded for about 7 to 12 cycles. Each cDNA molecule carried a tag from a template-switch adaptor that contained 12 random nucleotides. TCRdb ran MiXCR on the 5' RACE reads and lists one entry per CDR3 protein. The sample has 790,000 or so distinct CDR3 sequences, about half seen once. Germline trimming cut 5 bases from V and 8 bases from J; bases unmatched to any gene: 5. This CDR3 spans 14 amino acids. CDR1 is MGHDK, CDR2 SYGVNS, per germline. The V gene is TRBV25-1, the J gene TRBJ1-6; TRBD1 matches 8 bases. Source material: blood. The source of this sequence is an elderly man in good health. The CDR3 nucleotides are TGTGCCAGCAGTCCGGGGACAGGCGATTCACCCCTCCACTTT. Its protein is CASSPGTGDSPLHF.